Each of the 3 T cell receptor beta chains below was sequenced from the same sample in a study of T-cell reconstitution after alpha-beta-depleted transplantation in children. Preparation of the TCRbeta library used unique molecular identifiers. MiXCR, applied by TCRdb to the PCR reads, yields one record per CDR3 protein. Of approximately 270,000 distinct CDR3 sequences in the sample, almost 10% were seen once. The source material was PBMCs from the stem cell graft donor, sampled from the stem cell graft. The source of these receptors is a human donor who donated a stem cell graft to a child with SCID.

The chain is built from TRBV6-5 and TRBJ2-1; D unresolved. Trimming cost V 4 bases and J 5 bases, with 18 bases left between them. The CDR3 length is 16 residues. Germline V gives CDR1 MNHEY, CDR2 SVGAGI. The CDR3 protein is CASSSSPLSVNNEQFF. CDR3 nucleotides: TGTGCCAGCAGTTCCTCTCCGCTTTCAGTGAACAATGAGCAGTTCTTC.

The chain carries TRBV5-1 and TRBJ2-2, with D uncertain. The CDR3 loop spans 18 amino acids. Trimming cost V 0 bases and J 4 bases, with 19 bases left between them. Germline-derived CDR1 and CDR2 are SGHRS and YFSETQ. The CDR3 sequence: CASSLGLVAGPTTGELFF. DNA of the CDR3: TGCGCCAGCAGCTTGGGATTGGTCGCAGGACCGACCACCGGGGAGCTGTTTTTT.

This clonotype was found a few times. This chain links TRBV5-5 with TRBJ1-2, with a weak D call TRBD1 (5 bases). This CDR3 spans 15 amino acids. Germline CDR1 is SGHKS and CDR2 is YYEKEE (reference sequence). The V gene lost 4 bases and the J gene lost 5 bases, with 18 bases spanning the gap. The DNA of the CDR3 is TGTGCCAGCAGCGCCAGCGGGACGAGTCAATATGGCTACACCTTC. This codes for CASSASGTSQYGYTF.